The rows below give T cell receptor beta chains drawn from one sample of a study of response to subunit inactivated influenza vaccine. TCRdb re-called the RT-PCR reads through MiXCR, storing one row per CDR3 protein. The sample includes about 180,000 distinct CDR3 sequences, 9.2% seen only once; the top ten take about a tenth. The input for sequencing was non-naive T cells sorted from PBMCs, taken on the day of vaccination. The source is a man in his forties or fifties who received an inactivated influenza vaccine. CDR3s include the opening cysteine and the closing phenylalanine or tryptophan. A D gene is named only where the DNA matches it firmly. Size tells how often a clone was seen (once, few, many) or the class of an expanded clone, and some rows leave it out.

CDR3nt | CDR3aa | j_gene | v_gene | d_gene | abundance
TGTGCCTGGAATCTCGTTTTTGGGAATGAGCAGTTCTTC | CAWNLVFGNEQFF | TRBJ2-1 | TRBV30 | - | few
TGTGCCAGCAGCGTAGGGGGGGAGACCCAGTACTTC | CASSVGGETQYF | TRBJ2-5 | TRBV9 | - | many
TGTGCCAGCAGCCCTTCCTGGCAGAGCTCTCAGCCCCAGCATTTT | CASSPSWQSSQPQHF | TRBJ1-5 | TRBV7-2 | - | -
TGCAGCGTTGAAGGGGAAACTTCATACAATGAGCAGTTCTTC | CSVEGETSYNEQFF | TRBJ2-1 | TRBV29-1 | - | -
TGTGCCAGCAGCTACGGACAAAATTCAGGGGGCCGGCAGCATTTT | CASSYGQNSGGRQHF | TRBJ1-5 | TRBV7-8 | TRBD1 | -
TGTGCCAGCAGTGGCCCAAACGACAGGGGAGGGCAGTACTTC | CASSGPNDRGGQYF | TRBJ2-7 | TRBV2 | TRBD1 | few
TGTGCCAGCAGCTTAGGACAGGGATATCGTGAAAAACTGTTTTTT | CASSLGQGYREKLFF | TRBJ1-4 | TRBV7-9 | TRBD1 | -
TGTGCCAGCAGTTTAGTCCCCTCCCCGTACCAAGAGACCCAGTACTTC | CASSLVPSPYQETQYF | TRBJ2-5 | TRBV12-3/TRBV12-4 | - | many
TGCGCCAGCAGCTGGGGAAGGACGGAATCCTACGAGCAGTACTTC | CASSWGRTESYEQYF | TRBJ2-7 | TRBV5-1 | - | many
TGCGCCAGCAGCTTTCAAGGGGCGAACACCGGGGAGCTGTTTTTT | CASSFQGANTGELFF | TRBJ2-2 | TRBV5-1 | - | few
TGTGCCATCGGCAGCCCCGGACAGAACAATCAGCCCCAGCATTTT | CAIGSPGQNNQPQHF | TRBJ1-5 | TRBV2 | - | few
TGTGCCAGCAGTTTTTGGAAGGGCAGGGAAGAGACCCAGTACTTC | CASSFWKGREETQYF | TRBJ2-5 | TRBV28 | - | -
TGTGCCAACTTATTCACTAGCGGGATCCACGAGCAGTACTTC | CANLFTSGIHEQYF | TRBJ2-7 | TRBV6-1 | TRBD2 | -
TGTGCCAGCTCAAACTCCTACAATGAGCAGTTCTTC | CASSNSYNEQFF | TRBJ2-1 | TRBV7-2 | - | many
TGTGCCAGCAGCGTAGACGGGGGTGGGCCCCAGCATTTT | CASSVDGGGPQHF | TRBJ1-5 | TRBV9 | - | few
TGTGCCAGCAGTGAAGCGCGTCGAGGGGTAACTGAAGCTTTCTTT | CASSEARRGVTEAFF | TRBJ1-1 | TRBV6-1 | - | -
TGTGCCAGCAGCTTTGTGGCAGAAGTAAATTCACCCCTCCACTTT | CASSFVAEVNSPLHF | TRBJ1-6 | TRBV11-2 | - | few
TGTGCCAGCAGTTACTCGGCAGGGGGAGGCACTGAAGCTTTCTTT | CASSYSAGGGTEAFF | TRBJ1-1 | TRBV6-5 | TRBD1 | few
TGTGCCAGCACCTCGTCCCGACAGGCGCAGTATTTT | CASTSSRQAQYF | TRBJ2-3 | TRBV28 | - | -
TGCAGTGCTAGTTCCAGGGGTGCAGATGAGCAGTTCTTC | CSASSRGADEQFF | TRBJ2-1 | TRBV20-1 | - | many
TGCAGTGCCAGAGCGGCTAGCACAGATACGCAGTATTTT | CSARAASTDTQYF | TRBJ2-3 | TRBV20-1 | - | -
TGTGCCAGCAGTCGACTAGCGGACTACAATGAGCAGTTCTTC | CASSRLADYNEQFF | TRBJ2-1 | TRBV2 | TRBD2 | -
TGTGCCAGCAGTTACTCTCCCCCCGGGACAGGGTCAAACATTCAGTACTTC | CASSYSPPGTGSNIQYF | TRBJ2-4 | TRBV6-5 | TRBD1 | few
TGCAGTGCTCAAAGGGGGGGAACCGGGGAGCTGTTTTTT | CSAQRGGTGELFF | TRBJ2-2 | TRBV20-1 | - | many
TGTGCCAGCAGTGATTGGCGCCCGAGCACAGATACGCAGTATTTT | CASSDWRPSTDTQYF | TRBJ2-3 | TRBV2 | - | -
TGCAGTGGAAAGGGTACAGGTGCAGGAAACTATGGCTACACCTTC | CSGKGTGAGNYGYTF | TRBJ1-2 | TRBV20-1 | - | many
TGTGCCAGCTCCCGCCAAATGAACACTGAAGCTTTCTTT | CASSRQMNTEAFF | TRBJ1-1 | TRBV12-3/TRBV12-4 | - | many
TGTGCCAGCAGCCTAGACACCACGGGCTCTGGAAACACCATATATTTT | CASSLDTTGSGNTIYF | TRBJ1-3 | TRBV12-3/TRBV12-4 | - | many
TGTGCCAGCAGCTCCACAGATACGCAGTATTTT | CASSSTDTQYF | TRBJ2-3 | TRBV7-2 | - | medium-sized